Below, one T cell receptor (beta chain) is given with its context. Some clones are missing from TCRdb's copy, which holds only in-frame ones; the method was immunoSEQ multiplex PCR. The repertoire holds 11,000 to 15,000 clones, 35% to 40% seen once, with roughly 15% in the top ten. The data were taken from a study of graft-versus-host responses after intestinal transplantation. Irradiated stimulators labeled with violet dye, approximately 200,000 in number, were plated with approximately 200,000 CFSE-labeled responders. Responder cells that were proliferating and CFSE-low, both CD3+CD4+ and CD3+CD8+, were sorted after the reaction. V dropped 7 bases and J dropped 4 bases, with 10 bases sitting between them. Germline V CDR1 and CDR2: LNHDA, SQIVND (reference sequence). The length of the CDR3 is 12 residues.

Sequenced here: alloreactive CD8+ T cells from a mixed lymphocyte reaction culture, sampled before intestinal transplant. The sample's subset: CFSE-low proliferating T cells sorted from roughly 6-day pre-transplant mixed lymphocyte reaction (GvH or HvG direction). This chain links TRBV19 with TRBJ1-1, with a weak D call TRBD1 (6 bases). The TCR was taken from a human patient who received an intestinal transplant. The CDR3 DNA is TGTGCCAGTAACCAGGGGTTCACTGAAGCTTTCTTT. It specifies CASNQGFTEAFF.